One and the same sample provided the 4 T cell receptor beta chains below, sequenced in a study of beta chain bispecific antibodies for T cell cancers. Findings and caveats of the study: The leukemia cells, rather than normal T cells, gave most of the targeted TRBV signal.

No antigens are known for them. Either OKT3 anti-CD3 antibody or CD3/CD28 beads expanded T cells from blood mononuclear cells over roughly 3 days. Each CDR3 protein is one row after TCRdb ran MiXCR on the 5' RACE reads. The top ten clones hold 66% of a sample with several thousand distinct CDR3 sequences, 2% to 2.5% of them seen once. The sample was T cells from a healthy donor cultured with Jurkat leukemia cells, taken from a culture containing an anti-CD19 bispecific antibody. The receptor set was obtained from a human donor in good health. Some clones in this sample may be carry-over from other donors' samples.

Many counts were recorded for this clonotype. J is TRBJ2-3 and V is TRBV24-1, with D possibly being TRBD1 (5 bases). Between the trimmed V and J ends, which lost 8 bases and 2 bases, there was a span of 13 bases. The germline V gene encodes CDR1 KGHDR and CDR2 SFDVKD. This CDR3 region has 14 residues. The CDR3 nucleotides are TGTGCCACCATAGGGGATCCAAACACAGATACGCAGTATTTT. Residues: CATIGDPNTDTQYF.

This clonotype was detected many times. The V call is TRBV20-1, the J call TRBJ1-1; D is unclear. Trimming stripped 2 bases from V and 1 base from J, with 5 bases between. Germline CDR1 DFQATT, CDR2 SNEGSKA (reference sequence). The CDR3 contains 12 residues. Here the CDR3 DNA reads TGCAGTGCTAGAATCCAGAACACTGAAGCTTTCTTT. It codes for CSARIQNTEAFF.

This clonotype has a count of ten or more. V gene TRBV7-8 combines with J gene TRBJ2-2; 7 positions match TRBD2. The length of the CDR3 is 16 residues. CDR1 is SGHVS and CDR2 is FQNEAQ in the germline V gene. The trim removed 2 bases at V and 0 bases at J, leaving 3 bases unmatched. The CDR3 DNA sequence: TGTGCCAGCAGCTTATCCGGACTAGCGAACACCGGGGAGCTGTTTTTT. This gives the protein CASSLSGLANTGELFF.

This clonotype came up many times. The V gene is TRBV5-4, the J gene TRBJ1-1, with D uncertain. Trimming removed 9 bases from V and 3 bases from J, with 18 bases in between. This CDR3 has 14 amino acids. Germline lookup yields CDR1 SGHNT and CDR2 YYREEE (reference sequence). The CDR3 region is CANRANPEDTEAFF. The CDR3, as DNA: TGTGCCAACCGGGCGAATCCCGAGGACACTGAAGCTTTCTTT.